The rows below give T cell receptor beta chains drawn from one sample of a study of control samples from healthy donors and cancer patients. Method: immunoSEQ multiplex PCR; TCRdb's copy keeps in-frame clones and lacks some. The repertoire holds around 84,000 clones, with roughly nine tenths as singletons. Sequencing was performed on blood. The receptors here all came from a man aged 30-40 years in good health. Both conserved end residues are part of each CDR3. The order of the fields is J gene, V gene, D gene, clone size, CDR3 protein, CDR3 DNA. D genes are given only for firm matches. The size entry is marked missing in some rows and otherwise reads once, few, many or a size class.

TRBJ2-1 TRBV9 - - CASSVDEVRDGNEQFF TGTGCCAGCAGCGTAGACGAGGTCAGGGATGGAAATGAGCAGTTCTTC
TRBJ2-3 TRBV4-1 TRBD1 - CASSRRQGGVGDTQYF TGCGCCAGCAGCCGTAGACAGGGTGGTGTCGGAGATACGCAGTATTTT
TRBJ1-4 TRBV2 TRBD1 - CASSVGTGYEKLFF TGTGCCAGCAGTGTTGGGACAGGTTATGAAAAACTGTTTTTT
TRBJ1-2 TRBV4-1 - - CASSQDHSYGYTF TGCGCCAGCAGCCAAGATCACAGCTATGGCTACACCTTC
TRBJ1-2 TRBV27 TRBD1 - CASSLEVGQAPGGYTF TGTGCCAGCAGTTTAGAGGTGGGACAGGCCCCTGGAGGCTACACCTTC
TRBJ2-5 TRBV4-2 - - CASSQDGGLQETQYF TGTGCCAGCAGCCAAGATGGGGGGCTCCAAGAGACCCAGTACTTC
TRBJ1-2 TRBV28 - once CASSLAVDRRLGGYTF TGTGCCAGCAGTTTAGCCGTTGACCGGCGTCTAGGCGGCTACACCTTC
TRBJ2-1 TRBV29-1 - once CSVDGVYNEQFF TGCAGCGTTGATGGTGTCTACAATGAGCAGTTCTTC
TRBJ2-1 TRBV12-3/TRBV12-4 - - CASSLANEQFF TGTGCCAGCAGTTTAGCGAATGAGCAGTTCTTC
TRBJ1-1 TRBV4-1 - - CASSQDGIVREMVGAFF TGCGCCAGCAGCCAAGATGGGATCGTCAGGGAGATGGTTGGGGCTTTCTTT
TRBJ1-1 TRBV7-2 - - CASSLYGRGEAFF TGTGCCAGCAGCTTATACGGTAGAGGTGAAGCTTTCTTT
TRBJ1-2 TRBV4-2 - - CASSRDREPFYGYTF TGTGCCAGCAGCCGAGACCGGGAGCCTTTCTATGGCTACACCTTC
TRBJ2-7 TRBV7-8 TRBD2 - CASSLVGAGVEQYF TGTGCCAGCAGCTTAGTGGGAGCGGGAGTCGAGCAGTACTTC
TRBJ2-7 TRBV6-5 - - CASSYSRGANYEQYF TGTGCCAGCAGTTACTCCCGGGGGGCTAACTACGAGCAGTACTTC
TRBJ1-2 TRBV25-1 - - CASKAKDSIYGYTF TGTGCCAGCAAAGCCAAAGACAGCATCTATGGCTACACCTTC
TRBJ2-7 TRBV30 - - CAWNNGGASYEQYF TGTGCCTGGAACAACGGGGGCGCGTCCTACGAGCAGTACTTC
TRBJ2-2 TRBV10-3 - many CAISDPATGRTGELFF TGTGCCATCAGTGACCCCGCGACAGGGAGGACCGGGGAGCTGTTTTTT
TRBJ2-3 TRBV7-9 - - CASSLVYPGEQYF TGTGCCAGCAGCTTAGTATACCCGGGGGAGCAGTATTTT
TRBJ1-1 TRBV2 - once CASSGLQGMNTEAFF TGTGCCAGCAGTGGCCTACAGGGTATGAACACTGAAGCTTTCTTT
TRBJ2-5 TRBV2 - - CASSDFGGRRETQYF TGTGCCAGCAGTGATTTTGGGGGGCGCCGGGAGACCCAGTACTTC
TRBJ1-1 TRBV6-5 - once CASSYSTGPSEAFF TGTGCCAGCAGTTACTCGACGGGGCCAAGTGAAGCTTTCTTT
TRBJ2-6 TRBV7-2 TRBD1 - CASSDQTGAGANVLTF TGTGCCAGCAGCGACCAGACAGGGGCTGGGGCCAACGTCCTGACTTTC
TRBJ2-7 TRBV29-1 TRBD2 - CSVEEIAGEQYF TGCAGCGTTGAAGAGATAGCGGGCGAGCAGTACTTC
TRBJ1-4 TRBV4-1 - once CASSRPALGGFRGEKLFF TGCGCCAGCAGCCGCCCTGCGCTTGGAGGGTTCCGAGGTGAAAAACTGTTTTTT
TRBJ2-3 TRBV6-6 - - CASSAANSDTQYF TGTGCCAGCAGTGCGGCAAACTCAGATACGCAGTATTTT
TRBJ2-1 TRBV19 TRBD1 - CASSIAGQGANEQFF TGTGCCAGTAGTATAGCGGGACAGGGGGCTAATGAGCAGTTCTTC
TRBJ2-5 TRBV28 - - CASSSAGRGGQETQYF TGTGCCAGCAGCAGCGCGGGAAGGGGAGGCCAAGAGACCCAGTACTTC
TRBJ2-5 TRBV7-2 - - CASSLGSRLQETQYF TGTGCCAGCAGCTTAGGCTCCCGGCTACAAGAGACCCAGTACTTC
TRBJ2-7 TRBV3-1/TRBV3-2 TRBD1 - CASSQWTGLEQYF TGTGCCAGCAGCCAATGGACAGGGCTCGAGCAGTACTTC
TRBJ2-3 TRBV4-1 TRBD2 - CASSQDWGLAGGRDTQYF TGCGCCAGCAGCCAAGATTGGGGACTAGCGGGGGGCCGGGATACGCAGTATTTT
TRBJ2-5 TRBV7-9 TRBD2 - CASSLRQLAGGPQETQYF TGTGCCAGCAGCTTAAGGCAGCTAGCGGGAGGCCCTCAAGAGACCCAGTACTTC
TRBJ1-3 TRBV9 TRBD1 few CASSVGGQGGNTIYF TGTGCCAGCAGCGTAGGCGGACAGGGAGGAAACACCATATATTTT
TRBJ1-3 TRBV7-2 - - CASISSPLENTIYF TGTGCCAGCATCTCAAGTCCCCTTGAAAACACCATATATTTT
TRBJ1-1 TRBV6-5 TRBD1 - CAGGQLNTEAFF TGTGCCGGGGGACAGCTGAACACTGAAGCTTTCTTT
TRBJ1-1 TRBV6-5 - once CASSYRGQPEAFF TGTGCCAGCAGTTACCGTGGACAACCTGAAGCTTTCTTT
TRBJ2-5 TRBV7-8 TRBD2 - CASSASGRSYF TGTGCCAGCAGCGCTAGCGGGCGGTCCTACTTC
TRBJ2-1 TRBV11-3 TRBD1 once CASSLGQSSYNEQFF TGTGCCAGCAGCTTGGGACAGAGCTCCTACAATGAGCAGTTCTTC
TRBJ1-2 TRBV10-3 - - CAISESPDNYGYTF TGTGCCATCAGTGAGTCGCCTGATAACTATGGCTACACCTTC
TRBJ1-2 TRBV30 - - CAWSEGSNYGYTF TGTGCCTGGAGTGAGGGATCCAACTATGGCTACACCTTC
TRBJ1-6 TRBV30 - - CATKRTNSPLHF TGTGCCACCAAGCGCACCAATTCACCCCTCCACTTT
TRBJ2-2 TRBV5-5 TRBD2 few CASSLTSDEWTGELFF TGTGCCAGCAGCTTAACTAGCGATGAGTGGACCGGGGAGCTGTTTTTT
TRBJ2-7 TRBV6-5 TRBD1 - CATCGDRAPYEQYF TGTGCCACCTGCGGGGACAGGGCTCCCTACGAGCAGTACTTC
TRBJ1-6 TRBV6-4 - - CASRPTASDPLHF TGTGCCAGCAGGCCGACCGCGAGTGATCCCCTCCACTTT
TRBJ2-1 TRBV7-8 TRBD2 once CASSYGSGTSLKQFF TGTGCCAGCAGCTACGGGAGCGGGACTAGCCTCAAGCAGTTCTTC
TRBJ1-2 TRBV29-1 - - CSVDGYYYGYTF TGCAGCGTTGATGGGTATTACTATGGCTACACCTTC
TRBJ2-7 TRBV10-2 TRBD2 large CASSELGLAGGEQYF TGCGCCAGCAGTGAGCTAGGACTAGCGGGAGGCGAGCAGTACTTC
TRBJ2-5 TRBV5-4 TRBD2 once CASSGGGGRAGETQYF TGTGCCAGCAGCGGTGGTGGCGGGAGGGCCGGAGAGACCCAGTACTTC
TRBJ2-3 TRBV11-2 - - CASSLDRDTVAGDTQYF TGTGCCAGCAGCTTAGACCGGGACACCGTAGCGGGTGATACGCAGTATTTT
TRBJ2-7 TRBV7-9 - - CASSPPVGTLSYEQYF TGTGCCAGCAGCCCCCCCGTAGGGACCCTCTCCTACGAGCAGTACTTC
TRBJ2-3 TRBV11-3 TRBD2 - CASSALSGGGTDTQYF TGTGCCAGCAGCGCTCTTAGCGGGGGGGGCACAGATACGCAGTATTTT
TRBJ2-1 TRBV19 TRBD2 few CASRGRLAPSNEQFF TGTGCCAGTAGGGGGAGACTAGCGCCAAGCAATGAGCAGTTCTTC
TRBJ2-1 TRBV2 - once CASSLRDNEQFF TGTGCCAGCAGCTTAAGAGACAATGAGCAGTTCTTC
TRBJ1-6 TRBV4-2 - - CASSQDRGLNSPLHF TGTGCCAGCAGCCAAGACCGAGGTCTCAACTCACCCCTCCACTTT
TRBJ1-6 TRBV2 - - CASNNWEDSPLHF TGTGCCAGCAACAACTGGGAGGACTCACCCCTCCACTTT
TRBJ1-6 TRBV10-3 - - CAISGTVNSPLHF TGTGCCATCAGTGGGACAGTAAATTCACCCCTCCACTTT
TRBJ2-7 TRBV19 TRBD1 - CASSFTGATYEQYF TGTGCCAGTAGTTTCACAGGGGCTACATACGAGCAGTACTTC